The entry below describes one T cell receptor beta chain. This clone turned up a few times. The specificity of this receptor is unknown. Relative to the germline gene, one junction end is altered; a read error may explain this. The data are from a study of cytomegalovirus exposure and HLA in healthy donors (dated by TCRdb to between 2016 and 2019). Regarding the complete study: The 500 to 800 repertoires of the first cohort and the 110 or so validation repertoires were produced on the same platform, according to a later analysis. The study was designed to test whether signatures of past pathogen exposure could be identified by cataloging public T cell receptors. A separate validation cohort of about 110 different subjects was used in addition to the roughly 670-subject first cohort. To predict cytomegalovirus infection status, the study combined high-throughput TCR immunosequencing, statistical association of individual TCRs with disease status, and machine learning. What the authors observed across the whole study: Of the cluster scores, about 94% were above 0 in a later analysis, which found that TCRs clustered in the first cohort also tended to co-occur in the roughly 130 validation repertoires. According to the authors, the approach could potentially be generalized to other disease states and immunological phenotypes. Cytomegalovirus status was reported to be diagnosed by the classifier with high specificity and sensitivity in both the original and validation cohorts. Three of the identified cytomegalovirus-associated TCR beta chains were confirmed in vitro to be specific for cytomegalovirus antigens. Most TCR sequences were observed very rarely across donors, whereas some public TCRs were present in many individuals. The study gave a list of under 200 TCR beta chains associated with cytomegalovirus. A later analysis lacked HLA typing for the validation cohort, so it scored co-occurrence in that cohort across all 130 or so repertoires.

The CDR3 runs 16 amino acids, cysteine and phenylalanine included. The entry retains the CDR3 DNA only, 48 bases that are in frame from base 1. CDR1 and CDR2, looked up from the germline V gene, are MNHNS and SASEGT. The donors belonged to the validation cohort of about 130 subjects, which was separate from the approximately 680-subject first cohort. Libraries came from the immunoSEQ multiplex PCR assay. On the study's bioinformatics: A statistical classification framework was built for diagnosing cytomegalovirus status from the catalog of TCR beta chain sequences. TCRdb took over this immuneACCESS table, retaining in-frame rearrangements with V and J assigned. Such tables are incomplete; in checked studies, under half of the missing clones stem from an unresolved V gene, and the remainder is unexplained. That table furnishes V, J and clone size, whereas the DNA furnished D and trimming. The sample includes under 250,000 clones, with over 75% observed a single time. The leading ten clones occupy 1.5% to 2.5% of the sample.

This receptor was taken from a woman in her late teens or twenties in good health and CMV-seropositive. Sequenced material: PBMCs. The sequence links TRBV6-1 to TRBJ1-3, with the D gene uncertain. The nucleotide sequence is TGTGCCAGCAGCGAAGGGTACGGGAGCTCTGGAAACACCATATATTTT. It specifies CASSEGYGSSGNTIYF.